The 17 T cell receptor beta chains below were found in one sample sequenced in a study of T cell clonotyping in hematopoietic cell transplantation. The table came from immunoSEQ multiplex PCR; TCRdb's copy has only in-frame clones and leaves some out. The repertoire includes 17,000 or so clones, about 93% of them detected once, and 5% to 6.5% sits in the top ten. Material for sequencing was peripheral blood mononuclear cells. The origin of the receptors is a man aged 40-49 years in good health. Some clones in this sample may be carry-over from other donors' samples.

The V call is TRBV30, the J call TRBJ2-7; the D gene is possibly TRBD1 (6 bases). CDR1 and CDR2 from the germline V gene are GTSNPN and SVGIG (reference sequence). The CDR3 has 12 amino acids. V lost 8 bases and J lost 2, with 13 bases in between. This CDR3 reads CAGGRGTYEQYF. The DNA for the CDR3 is TGTGCCGGGGGCAGGGGTACCTACGAGCAGTACTTC.

This sequence joins TRBV7-2 and TRBJ2-5; D is unresolved. Germline CDR1 is SGHTA and CDR2 is FQGNSA. This CDR3 region has 14 residues. Trimming removed 0 bases from V and 1 base from J, with 6 bases in between. The CDR3 loop reads CASSLAFRQETQYF. In DNA, the CDR3 is TGTGCCAGCAGCTTAGCTTTTCGCCAAGAGACCCAGTACTTC. Filled out from reference TRBV7-2 and TRBJ2-5, the complete variable domain reads GAGVSQSPSNKVTEKGKDVELRCDPISGHTALYWYRQSLGQGLEFLIYFQGNSAPDKSGLPSDRFSAERTGGSVSTLTIQRTQQEDSAVYLCASSLAFRQETQYFGPGTRLLVL.

The chain uses TRBV4-3 and TRBJ1-6; D is unresolved. The ends were cut back, 1 base at V and 10 bases at J, with 14 bases in the middle. Germline V gives CDR1 LGHNA, CDR2 YSLEER. This CDR3 is 15 amino acids long. The CDR3 loop reads CASSQVGDMSSPLHF. The CDR3 DNA sequence: TGCGCCAGCAGCCAAGTTGGGGATATGAGCTCACCCCTCCACTTT.

V gene TRBV5-5 combines with J gene TRBJ1-6, with 7 nucleotides matching TRBD1. Germline CDR1 reads SGHKS; CDR2 reads YYEKEE (reference sequence). CDR3 length: 16 residues. V lost 0 bases to trimming and J lost 10 bases; unmatched junction nucleotides: 10. The CDR3 nucleotides are TGTGCCAGCAGCTTGGTCCCCTCAGGGGGAGGATCACCCCTCCACTTT. The encoded protein is CASSLVPSGGGSPLHF.

This chain joins TRBV4-2 and TRBJ1-1; 10 nucleotides line up with TRBD1. This CDR3 comprises 15 residues. V shed 4 bases, J shed 1 base, and the junction held 3 bases outside the gene matches. Germline CDR1 LGHNA, CDR2 YNFKEQ. CDR3 sequence (DNA): TGTGCCAGCAGCCGGACAGGGGGTGGGAACACTGAAGCTTTCTTT. It encodes CASSRTGGGNTEAFF.

This clone was counted a few times. The chain couples TRBV2 to TRBJ2-5; 7 nucleotides agree with TRBD1. The CDR3 is 14 residues long. Germline assignment: CDR1 SNHLY and CDR2 FYNNEI. The trim removed 7 bases at V and 5 bases at J, leaving 10 bases unmatched. CDR3 residues: CASIDRVLLETQYF. As DNA, the CDR3 is TGTGCCAGCATAGACAGGGTGCTGTTGGAGACCCAGTACTTC.

This chain connects TRBV6-5 to TRBJ2-5; D is ambiguous. Trimming removed 6 bases at V and 9 bases at J, with 20 bases between. The germline V gene has CDR1 MNHEY and CDR2 SVGAGI. This CDR3 spans 14 amino acids. The CDR3 protein is CASRSPYGARAQYF. CDR3 bases: TGTGCCAGCAGGTCCCCCTACGGAGCAAGAGCCCAGTACTTC.

This chain links TRBV6-6 with TRBJ2-7, with D possibly TRBD1 on 5 matching bases. The CDR3 contains 13 residues. V dropped 7 bases and J dropped 2 bases, with 12 bases sitting between them. Germline CDR1 is MNHNY and CDR2 is SVGAGI (reference sequence). The CDR3 loop is CASTQGFTYEQYF. CDR3 in DNA: TGTGCCAGCACCCAGGGATTTACCTACGAGCAGTACTTC.

This chain uses TRBV28 with TRBJ2-3; 9 positions match TRBD2. CDR3 size: 16 residues. V dropped 5 bases and J dropped 1; count of bases not matched to a gene: 7. The germline CDR1 and CDR2 sequences are MDHEN and SYDVKM. In DNA form, the CDR3 reads TGTGCCAGCAGTCGGGCGGGAGGGCCGCGCACAGATACGCAGTATTTT. Amino acids: CASSRAGGPRTDTQYF.

The chain links TRBV25-1 to TRBJ1-1; D gene ambiguous. CDR1 MGHDK and CDR2 SYGVNS come from the germline V gene. The CDR3 runs to 14 residues. V dropped 0 bases and J dropped 1 base, with 6 bases sitting between them. The CDR3 loop is CASSEYLGNTEAFF. The CDR3 DNA is TGTGCCAGCAGTGAATATCTGGGGAACACTGAAGCTTTCTTT.

V is TRBV7-9 and J is TRBJ2-1; D is perhaps TRBD2 (5 bases). V shed 8 bases and J shed 7 bases, with 15 bases lying between them. Germline CDR1 reads SEHNR; CDR2 reads FQNEAQ (reference sequence). The CDR3 contains 13 residues. Here the CDR3 DNA reads TGTGCCAGCTTGTCGGGGATTTTTAATGAGCAGTTCTTC. Protein product: CASLSGIFNEQFF.

The chain links TRBV4-1 to TRBJ2-7; 9 bases align to TRBD1. The CDR3 is made up of 16 amino acids. The V and J ends lost 0 bases and 3 bases, in that order; junction bases with no gene match: 6. CDR1 and CDR2 from the germline V gene are MGHRA and YSYEKL. The CDR3, as DNA: TGCGCCAGCAGCCAAGATAAATGGACAGGGGACTACGAGCAGTACTTC. Translated, it gives CASSQDKWTGDYEQYF.

The DNA of the CDR3 is TGTGCCAGCAGTATGGACAGGGGACCTGAGCAGTTCTTC. Amino acids: CASSMDRGPEQFF. The chain carries TRBV2 and TRBJ2-1; 9 bases agree with TRBD1. Germline V gene data show CDR1 as SNHLY and CDR2 as FYNNEI. V shed 5 bases and J 9 bases; nucleotides not matched to a gene: 5. CDR3 length: 13 residues.

J is TRBJ2-2 and V is TRBV29-1; 8 bases are shared with TRBD2. With V trimmed by 7 bases and J by 5 bases, 0 bases remained unmatched. The CDR3 sequence is 11 residues long. In germline, CDR1 is SQVTM, CDR2 ANQGSEA. The CDR3 nucleotides are TGCAGCGCTAGCGGGACCGGGGAGCTGTTTTTT. The encoded protein is CSASGTGELFF.

This clone was counted a single time. V is TRBV11-2 and J is TRBJ1-1; D call uncertain. Germline lookup yields CDR1 SGHAT and CDR2 FQNNGV. The CDR3 runs to 13 residues. V was cut by 5 bases and J by 7 bases, with 14 bases left in between. CDR3 DNA: TGTGCCAGCAGCCCGCCCGGAGCCGTTGAAGCTTTCTTT. This sequence encodes CASSPPGAVEAFF.

V gene TRBV5-1 combines with J gene TRBJ2-5, with D possibly TRBD2 on 6 matching bases. CDR3 length: 14 amino acids. Trimming stripped 6 bases from V and 0 bases from J, with 12 bases between. CDR1 and CDR2 from the germline V gene are SGHRS and YFSETQ. Written as DNA, the CDR3 is TGCGCCAGCAACCCCTCGGGGGACCAAGAGACCCAGTACTTC. Its protein is CASNPSGDQETQYF.

The chain links TRBV29-1 to TRBJ1-1; no reliable D call. V lost 3 bases to trimming and J lost 6 bases, with 8 bases between them. This CDR3 contains 11 residues. CDR1 SQVTM and CDR2 ANQGSEA come from the germline V gene. The CDR3 DNA reads TGCAGCGTTGACACAGTGGCTGAAGCTTTCTTT. This sequence encodes CSVDTVAEAFF.